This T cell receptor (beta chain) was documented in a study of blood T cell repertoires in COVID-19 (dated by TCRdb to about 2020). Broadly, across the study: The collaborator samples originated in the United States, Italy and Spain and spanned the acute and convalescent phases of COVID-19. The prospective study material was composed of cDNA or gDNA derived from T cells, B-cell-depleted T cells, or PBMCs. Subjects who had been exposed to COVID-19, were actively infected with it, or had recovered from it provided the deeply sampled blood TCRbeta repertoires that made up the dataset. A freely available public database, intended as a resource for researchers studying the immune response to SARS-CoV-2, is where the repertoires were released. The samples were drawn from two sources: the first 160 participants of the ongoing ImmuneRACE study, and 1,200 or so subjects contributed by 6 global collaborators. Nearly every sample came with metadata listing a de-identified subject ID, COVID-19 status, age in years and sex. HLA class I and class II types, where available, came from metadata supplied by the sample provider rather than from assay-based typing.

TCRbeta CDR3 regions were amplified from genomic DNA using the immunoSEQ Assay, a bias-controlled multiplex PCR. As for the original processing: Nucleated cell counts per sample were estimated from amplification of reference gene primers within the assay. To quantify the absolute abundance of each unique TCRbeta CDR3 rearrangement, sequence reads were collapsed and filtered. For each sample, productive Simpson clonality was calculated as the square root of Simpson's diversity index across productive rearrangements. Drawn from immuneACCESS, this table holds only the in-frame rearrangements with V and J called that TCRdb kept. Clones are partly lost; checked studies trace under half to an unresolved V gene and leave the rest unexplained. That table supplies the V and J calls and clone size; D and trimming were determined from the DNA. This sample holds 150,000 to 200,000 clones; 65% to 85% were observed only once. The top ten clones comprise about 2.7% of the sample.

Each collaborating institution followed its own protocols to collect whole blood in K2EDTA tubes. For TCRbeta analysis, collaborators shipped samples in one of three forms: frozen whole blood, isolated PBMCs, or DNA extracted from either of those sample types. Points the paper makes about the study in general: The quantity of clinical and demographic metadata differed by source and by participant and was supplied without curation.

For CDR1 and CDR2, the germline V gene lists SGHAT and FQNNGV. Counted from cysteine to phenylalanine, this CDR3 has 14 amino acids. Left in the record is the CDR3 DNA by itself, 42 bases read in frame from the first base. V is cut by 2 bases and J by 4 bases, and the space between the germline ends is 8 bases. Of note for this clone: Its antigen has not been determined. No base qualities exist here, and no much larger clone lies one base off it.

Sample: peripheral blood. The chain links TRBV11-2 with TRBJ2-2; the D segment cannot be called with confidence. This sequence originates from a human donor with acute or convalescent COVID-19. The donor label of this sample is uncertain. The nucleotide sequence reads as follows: TGTGCCAGCAGCTTAAGACTGAGCACCGGGGAGCTGTTTTTT. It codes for CASSLRLSTGELFF.